This is a list of T cell receptor beta chains from one sample in a study of T cell responses to AZD1222 COVID-19 vaccine. The assay was immunoSEQ multiplex PCR, and TCRdb's table has in-frame clones only and misses some. The profile shows 250,000 to 300,000 clones, around 92% of them singletons. The material sequenced was peripheral blood, taken 28 days after the second AZD1222 dose. The receptors originated from an adult who received the AZD1222 COVID-19 vaccine. Both conserved end residues are part of each CDR3. The order of the fields is CDR3 protein, V gene.

cdr3_aa: CSVAGGGSYEQYF
v_call: TRBV29-1

cdr3_aa: CASRPGTFNTGELFF
v_call: TRBV25-1

cdr3_aa: CASSSAGTSGRGEQFF
v_call: TRBV7-2

cdr3_aa: CAISDPRANSHEQYF
v_call: TRBV10-3

cdr3_aa: CASSQTSDRGEQYF
v_call: TRBV28

cdr3_aa: CASSIGQSKETQYF
v_call: TRBV28

cdr3_aa: CATSGRRYNEQFF
v_call: TRBV30

cdr3_aa: CASSPIRTKYEQYF
v_call: TRBV11-2

cdr3_aa: CASSLAQGQYNEQFF
v_call: TRBV7-2

cdr3_aa: CASSLVGGKVDQPQHF
v_call: TRBV27

cdr3_aa: CASSWGQGRTEAFF
v_call: TRBV13

cdr3_aa: CASSARDKGGPYEQYF
v_call: TRBV19

cdr3_aa: CASSLTGVYGYTF
v_call: TRBV6-2/TRBV6-3

cdr3_aa: CASTDKGPEGYEQYF
v_call: TRBV2

cdr3_aa: CASSPPGGNGQYF
v_call: TRBV18

cdr3_aa: CASSSGQVNQPQHF
v_call: TRBV7-2